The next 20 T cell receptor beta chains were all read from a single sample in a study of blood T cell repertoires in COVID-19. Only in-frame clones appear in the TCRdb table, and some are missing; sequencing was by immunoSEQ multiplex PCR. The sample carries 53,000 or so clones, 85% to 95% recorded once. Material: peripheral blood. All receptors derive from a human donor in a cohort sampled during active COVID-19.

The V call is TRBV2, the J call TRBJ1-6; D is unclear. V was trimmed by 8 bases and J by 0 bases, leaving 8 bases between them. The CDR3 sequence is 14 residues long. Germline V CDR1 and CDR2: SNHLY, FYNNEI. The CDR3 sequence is CASGRDSYNSPLHF. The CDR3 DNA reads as TGTGCCAGCGGGAGGGACTCCTATAATTCACCCCTCCACTTT.

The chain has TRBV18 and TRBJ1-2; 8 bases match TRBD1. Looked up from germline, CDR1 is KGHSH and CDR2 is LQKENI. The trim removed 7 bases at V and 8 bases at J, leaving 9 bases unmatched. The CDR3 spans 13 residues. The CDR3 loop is CASLQTGAYGYTF. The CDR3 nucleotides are TGTGCCAGCTTACAGACAGGGGCGTACGGCTACACCTTC.

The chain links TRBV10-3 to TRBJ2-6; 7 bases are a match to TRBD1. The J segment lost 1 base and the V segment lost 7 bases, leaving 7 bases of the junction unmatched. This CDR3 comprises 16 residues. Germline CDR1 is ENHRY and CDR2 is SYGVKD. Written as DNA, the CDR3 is TGTGCCATCAAAGGACAGGCCATGTCTGGGGCCAACGTCCTGACTTTC. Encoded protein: CAIKGQAMSGANVLTF.

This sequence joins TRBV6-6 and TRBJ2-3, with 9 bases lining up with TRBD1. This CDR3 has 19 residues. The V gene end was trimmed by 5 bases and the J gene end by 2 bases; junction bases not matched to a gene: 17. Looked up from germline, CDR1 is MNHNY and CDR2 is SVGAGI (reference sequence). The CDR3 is CASSPRGDRDPFFTDTQYF. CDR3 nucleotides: TGTGCCAGCAGTCCGAGGGGGGACAGGGACCCTTTTTTCACAGATACGCAGTATTTT.

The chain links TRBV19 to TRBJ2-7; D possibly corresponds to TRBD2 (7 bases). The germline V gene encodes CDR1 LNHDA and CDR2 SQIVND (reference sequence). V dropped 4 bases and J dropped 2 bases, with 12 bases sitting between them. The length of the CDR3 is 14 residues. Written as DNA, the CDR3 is TGTGCCAGTAGTAAGGGGGGGAATACCTACGAGCAGTACGTC. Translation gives CASSKGGNTYEQYV.

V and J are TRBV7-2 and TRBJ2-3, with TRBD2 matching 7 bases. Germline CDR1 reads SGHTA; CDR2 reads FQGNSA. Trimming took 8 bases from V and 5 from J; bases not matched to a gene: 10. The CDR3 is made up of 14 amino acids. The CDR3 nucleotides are TGTGCCAGCGCCCGGCAGCGGGAATTAGATACGCAGTATTTT. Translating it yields CASARQRELDTQYF.

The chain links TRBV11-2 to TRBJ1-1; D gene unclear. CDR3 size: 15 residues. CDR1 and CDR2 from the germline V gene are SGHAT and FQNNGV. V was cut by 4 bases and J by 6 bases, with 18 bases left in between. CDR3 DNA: TGTGCCAGCAGCTCACAGTTTCCTTTTGGCGCTGAAGCTTTCTTT. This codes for CASSSQFPFGAEAFF.

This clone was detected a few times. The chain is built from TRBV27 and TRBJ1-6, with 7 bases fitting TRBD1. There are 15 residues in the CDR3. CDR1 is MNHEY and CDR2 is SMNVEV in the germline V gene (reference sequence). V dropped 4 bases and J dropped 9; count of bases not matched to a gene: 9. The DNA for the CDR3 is TGTGCCAGCAGTTCATTGACAGGGTTGGGTTCACCCCTCCACTTT. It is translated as CASSSLTGLGSPLHF.

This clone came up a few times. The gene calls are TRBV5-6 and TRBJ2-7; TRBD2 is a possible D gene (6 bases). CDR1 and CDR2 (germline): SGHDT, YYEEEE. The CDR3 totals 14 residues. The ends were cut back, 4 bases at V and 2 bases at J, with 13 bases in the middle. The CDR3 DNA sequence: TGTGCCAGCAGCCACCGGACGGGGGCCTACGAGCAGTACTTC. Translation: CASSHRTGAYEQYF.

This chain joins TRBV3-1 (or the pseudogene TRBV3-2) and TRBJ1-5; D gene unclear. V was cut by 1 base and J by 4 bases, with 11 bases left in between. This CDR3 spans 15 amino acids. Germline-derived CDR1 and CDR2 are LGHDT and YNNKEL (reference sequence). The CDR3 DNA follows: TGTGCCAGCAGCCAAGGCCACGCCGGGAATCAGCCCCAGCATTTT. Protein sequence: CASSQGHAGNQPQHF.

CDR3 nucleotides: TGTGCCAGCAGTCGGGGTCCGATCTATGGCTACACCTTC. Encoded protein: CASSRGPIYGYTF. This chain links TRBV28 with TRBJ1-2; D remains ambiguous. Between the trimmed V and J ends, which lost 5 bases and 4 bases, there was a span of 11 bases. Germline V gene sequence: CDR1 MDHEN, CDR2 SYDVKM. The CDR3 spans 13 residues.

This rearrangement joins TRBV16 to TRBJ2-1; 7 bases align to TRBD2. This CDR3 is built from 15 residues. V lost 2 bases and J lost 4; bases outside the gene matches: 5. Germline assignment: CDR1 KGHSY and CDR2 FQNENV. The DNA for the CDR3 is TGTGCCAGCAGCCAAGCGGGAGAGGGATACAATGAGCAGTTCTTC. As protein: CASSQAGEGYNEQFF. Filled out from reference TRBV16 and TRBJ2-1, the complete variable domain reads GEEVAQTPKHLVRGEGQKAKLYCAPIKGHSYVFWYQQVLKNEFKFLISFQNENVFDETGMPKERFSAKCLPNSPCSLEIQATKLEDSAVYFCASSQAGEGYNEQFFGPGTRLTVL.

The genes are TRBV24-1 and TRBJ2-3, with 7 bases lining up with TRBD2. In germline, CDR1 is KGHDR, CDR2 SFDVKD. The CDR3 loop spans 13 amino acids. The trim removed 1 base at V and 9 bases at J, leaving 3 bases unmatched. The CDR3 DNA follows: TGTGCCACCAGTGATTTCGCGGGAGTCACGCAGTATTTT. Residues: CATSDFAGVTQYF.

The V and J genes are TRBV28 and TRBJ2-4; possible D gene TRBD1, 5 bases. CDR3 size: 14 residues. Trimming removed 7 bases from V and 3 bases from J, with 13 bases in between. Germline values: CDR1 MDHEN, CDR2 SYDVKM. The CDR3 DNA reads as TGTGCCAGCACCAACGGACATGTCAAAAACATTCAGTACTTC. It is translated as CASTNGHVKNIQYF.

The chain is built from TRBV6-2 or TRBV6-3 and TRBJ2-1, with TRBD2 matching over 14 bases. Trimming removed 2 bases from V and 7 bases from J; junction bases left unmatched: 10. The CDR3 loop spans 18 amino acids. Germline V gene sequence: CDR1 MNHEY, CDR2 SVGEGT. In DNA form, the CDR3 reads TGTGCCAGCAGTTACCCGGGACTAGCGGGAGTCTCCATGAATGAGCAGTTCTTC. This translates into CASSYPGLAGVSMNEQFF.

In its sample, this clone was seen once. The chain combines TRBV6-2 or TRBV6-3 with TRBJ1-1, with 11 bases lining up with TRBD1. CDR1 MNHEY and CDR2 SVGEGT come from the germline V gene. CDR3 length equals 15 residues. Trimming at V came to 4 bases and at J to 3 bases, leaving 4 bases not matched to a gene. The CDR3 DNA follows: TGTGCCAGCAGTTTCGGGACAGGGGGGCACACTGAAGCTTTCTTT. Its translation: CASSFGTGGHTEAFF.

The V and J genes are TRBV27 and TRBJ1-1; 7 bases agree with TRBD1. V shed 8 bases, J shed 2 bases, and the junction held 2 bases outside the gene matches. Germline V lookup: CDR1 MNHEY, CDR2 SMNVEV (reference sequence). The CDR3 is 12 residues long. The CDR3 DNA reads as TGTGCCAGCGGGACAGCAAACACTGAAGCTTTCTTT. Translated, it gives CASGTANTEAFF.

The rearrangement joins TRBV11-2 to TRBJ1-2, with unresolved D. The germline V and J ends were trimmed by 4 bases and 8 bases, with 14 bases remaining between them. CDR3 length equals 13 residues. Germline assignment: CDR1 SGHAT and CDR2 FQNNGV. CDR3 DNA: TGTGCCAGCAGCTCTATTTACCGGGGAGGCTACACCTTC. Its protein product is CASSSIYRGGYTF.

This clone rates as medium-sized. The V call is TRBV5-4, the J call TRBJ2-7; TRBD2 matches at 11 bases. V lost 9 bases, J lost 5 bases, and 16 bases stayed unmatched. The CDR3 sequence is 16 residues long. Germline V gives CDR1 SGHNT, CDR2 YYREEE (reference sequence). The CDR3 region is CAIFPLLAGAIHEQYF. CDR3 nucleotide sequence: TGTGCCATTTTCCCCCTACTAGCGGGAGCAATCCACGAGCAGTACTTC.

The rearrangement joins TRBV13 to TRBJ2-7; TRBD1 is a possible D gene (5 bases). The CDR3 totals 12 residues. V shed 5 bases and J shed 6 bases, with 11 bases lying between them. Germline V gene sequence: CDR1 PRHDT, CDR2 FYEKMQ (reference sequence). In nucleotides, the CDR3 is TGTGCCAGCAGCCCCCAAGGGGCCGAGCAGTACGTC. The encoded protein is CASSPQGAEQYV.